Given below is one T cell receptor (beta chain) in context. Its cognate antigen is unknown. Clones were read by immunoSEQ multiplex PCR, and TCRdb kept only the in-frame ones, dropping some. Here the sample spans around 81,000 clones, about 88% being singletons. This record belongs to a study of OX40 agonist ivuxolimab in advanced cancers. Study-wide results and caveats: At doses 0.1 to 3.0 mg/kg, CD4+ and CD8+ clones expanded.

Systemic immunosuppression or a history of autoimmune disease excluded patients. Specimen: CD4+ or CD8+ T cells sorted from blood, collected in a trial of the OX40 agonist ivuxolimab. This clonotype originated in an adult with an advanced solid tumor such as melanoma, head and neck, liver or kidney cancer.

The CDR3 DNA follows: TGTGCCAGCAGCATAGGGAGGGAAGGGGGCCGTGGGGCCAACGTCCTGACTTTC. It yields the protein CASSIGREGGRGANVLTF. V usage is TRBV7-8 and J usage is TRBJ2-6; either TRBD1 or TRBD2 may supply D (7 bases each). Germline V CDR1 and CDR2: SGHVS, FQNEAQ. The CDR3 runs to 18 residues. The V and J ends lost 5 bases and 3 bases respectively, with 20 bases between them. Complete variable domain (other parts from reference TRBV7-8 and TRBJ2-6): GAGVSQSPRYKVAKRGQDVALRCDPISGHVSLFWYQQALGQGPEFLTYFQNEAQLDKSGLPSDRFFAERPEGSVSTLKIQRTQQEDSAVYLCASSIGREGGRGANVLTFGAGSRLTVL.